These T cell receptor beta chains were read from a single sample in a study of beta chain features in type 1 diabetes. Some clones are missing from TCRdb's copy, which holds only in-frame ones; the method was immunoSEQ multiplex PCR. Of a few hundred thousand clones in the sample, roughly 13% were seen once. The sequencing sample was made of naive CD4+ T cells from blood. These receptors all come from a young man in good health. Each CDR3 is given with its conserved first and last residue. The D gene is left open where the match is weak. Clone size appears in some rows only: once, few, many, or a class for an expanded clone.

d_call j_call v_call clone_size cdr3_nt cdr3_aa
NA TRBJ1-1 TRBV19 few TGTGCCAGTAGTATAAGCCCCGACACTGAAGCTTTCTTT CASSISPDTEAFF
TRBD2 TRBJ2-1 TRBV7-9 NA TGTGCCAGCAGTTTTATATTAGTTTTAGCGGGACTCTCCTACAATGAGCAGTTCTTC CASSFILVLAGLSYNEQFF
TRBD1 TRBJ2-7 TRBV30 few TGTGCCTGGAGAGAAAACCGGGACAGCACCTACGAGCAGTACTTC CAWRENRDSTYEQYF
TRBD1 TRBJ2-7 TRBV5-1 NA TGCGCCAGCAGCTTGAATACAGGGGTCTACGAGCAGTACTTC CASSLNTGVYEQYF
TRBD2 TRBJ2-2 TRBV5-1 few TGCGCCAGCAGCTTGGAGCTAGCGGGGGCTGCGAACACCGGGGAGCTGTTTTTT CASSLELAGAANTGELFF
NA TRBJ1-5 TRBV28 few TGTGCCAGCAGTTTCGCGAAACTAGGACAGCCCCAGCATTTT CASSFAKLGQPQHF
TRBD2 TRBJ2-7 TRBV11-2 few TGTGCCAGCAGACTAGCGGGAAGAGGAACCTACGAGCAGTACTTC CASRLAGRGTYEQYF
NA TRBJ2-5 TRBV7-9 few TGTGCCAGCAGCCCTACAGGGTCAGAGACCCAGTACTTC CASSPTGSETQYF
NA TRBJ2-2 TRBV14 few TGTGCCAGCAGCCTGGCCATCTTCACCGGGGAGCTGTTTTTT CASSLAIFTGELFF
TRBD1 TRBJ2-2 TRBV5-1 NA TGCGCCAGCAGCTTGGCGGGACAGGGGAGCACCGGGGAGCTGTTTTTT CASSLAGQGSTGELFF
NA TRBJ2-7 TRBV10-3 few TGTGCCATCACCACCGGGGACACCAGCTCCTACGAGCAGTACTTC CAITTGDTSSYEQYF
NA TRBJ1-6 TRBV2 NA TGTGCCAGCAGTGACTCGAATTCACCCCTCCACTTT CASSDSNSPLHF
NA TRBJ2-6 TRBV5-1 few TGCGCCAGCAGCTTGGTCGGGTCCGGTGGGGCCAACGTCCTGACTTTC CASSLVGSGGANVLTF
TRBD1 TRBJ2-5 TRBV4-2 few TGTGCCAGCAGCCAAGTACAACAGGGGCAAGAGACCCAGTACTTC CASSQVQQGQETQYF
TRBD2 TRBJ2-3 TRBV7-3 NA TGTGCCAGCAGCTTAGGGCTAGCGGGCACAGATACGCAGTATTTT CASSLGLAGTDTQYF
TRBD1 TRBJ1-2 TRBV25-1 NA TGTGCCAGCAGTGGAAACAGGGGGAACTATGGCTACACCTTC CASSGNRGNYGYTF
TRBD1 TRBJ1-1 TRBV9 NA TGTGCCAGCAGCGTAAGACAGGGGCACACTGAAGCTTTCTTT CASSVRQGHTEAFF
NA TRBJ1-5 TRBV15 few TGTGCCACCAGCAGAGTACAGGGTTCATTCGGGCCCCAGCATTTT CATSRVQGSFGPQHF
TRBD1 TRBJ2-1 TRBV28 NA TGTGCCAGCAGTTGGGCCCTGGGACAGCGCCCCTACAATGAGCAGTTCTTC CASSWALGQRPYNEQFF
NA TRBJ2-3 TRBV28 few TGTGCCAGCAGTCAAAGGCCAAGCGGCACAGATACGCAGTATTTT CASSQRPSGTDTQYF
NA TRBJ1-1 TRBV7-2 NA TGTGCCAGCAGCTTAAGTGTCCAGGTGAACACTGAAGCTTTCTTT CASSLSVQVNTEAFF
NA TRBJ2-3 TRBV20-1 few TGCAGTGCCCGTCGGGATACGCAGTATTTT CSARRDTQYF
TRBD2 TRBJ2-5 TRBV9 NA TGTGCCAGCAGCCCGACGGGGGGGGGAGAGACCCAGTACTTC CASSPTGGGETQYF
NA TRBJ1-4 TRBV30 NA TGTGCCTGGAGGGGCGGGGAAAATGAAAAACTGTTTTTT CAWRGGENEKLFF
TRBD1 TRBJ1-5 TRBV7-2 few TGTGCCAGCAGCTTAAACAGGGGGGAAGCTTTGCAGCATTTT CASSLNRGEALQHF
NA TRBJ1-2 TRBV7-9 NA TGTGCCAGCAGCTTAGAGGGGGACATCAGCTATGGCTACACCTTC CASSLEGDISYGYTF
NA TRBJ1-6 TRBV6-6 NA TGTGCCAGCAGTTACTCAGGGGAGGATTCACCCCTCCACTTT CASSYSGEDSPLHF
NA TRBJ1-6 TRBV13 NA TGTGCCAGCAGCTTAGATTCCCGGCAGGGCTCCTATAATTCACCCCTCCACTTT CASSLDSRQGSYNSPLHF
NA TRBJ2-3 TRBV21-1 NA TGTGCCAGACAGGTGACTAGACTAGCGGGGTTGAGAGGGACAGATACGCAGTATTTT CARQVTRLAGLRGTDTQYF
TRBD2 TRBJ2-7 TRBV7-9 NA TGTGCCAGCAGCTGGGGACTAGCGGCTTTCGAGCAGTACTTC CASSWGLAAFEQYF
TRBD1 TRBJ2-3 TRBV4-2 NA TGTGCCAGCAGCCAAGGAGTCTCCGGGACAGGGGTTAGCACAGATACGCAGTATTTT CASSQGVSGTGVSTDTQYF
NA TRBJ2-2 TRBV7-2 few TGTGCCAGCAGCCCCCGGAGTATCGATACCGGGGAGCTGTTTTTT CASSPRSIDTGELFF
NA TRBJ1-5 TRBV30 few TGTGCCTGGAGTGAGGCAGGGGCACAGCCCCAGCATTTT CAWSEAGAQPQHF